These T cell receptor beta chains were read from a single sample in a study of blood T cell repertoires in COVID-19. Using immunoSEQ multiplex PCR, the repertoire was profiled, and TCRdb retains in-frame clones only, with some absent. The data contain some 200,000 clones, around 81% of them singletons. The sample consisted of peripheral blood. Every receptor here comes from a woman aged 70-85 years with acute or convalescent COVID-19. The CDR3 runs from the conserved cysteine through the conserved F or W. Fields, in order: clone size, D gene, V gene, J gene, CDR3 protein, CDR3 DNA. D genes are given only for firm matches. Part of the rows lack a size; the others show once, few, many or a class for expanded clones.

>NA|TRBD2|TRBV11-2|TRBJ2-5
CASSFGLERFQETQYF
TGTGCCAGCAGCTTCGGACTAGAGAGGTTCCAAGAGACCCAGTACTTC
>NA|TRBD2|TRBV9|TRBJ2-3
CASSVATSGGLDTQYF
TGTGCCAGCAGCGTAGCTACAAGCGGGGGGTTAGATACGCAGTATTTT
>NA|NA|TRBV7-3|TRBJ2-5
CASSFSRSETQYF
TGTGCCAGCAGCTTTAGTCGTTCGGAGACCCAGTACTTC
>NA|NA|TRBV7-9|TRBJ2-1
CASSLRGTLQQFF
TGTGCCAGCAGCTTAAGGGGGACCCTCCAGCAGTTCTTC
>NA|TRBD2|TRBV6-2/TRBV6-3|TRBJ2-1
CASSQPGGGNEQFF
TGTGCCAGCAGCCAACCCGGGGGGGGGAATGAGCAGTTCTTC
>NA|NA|TRBV2|TRBJ2-7
CASKYGYEQYF
TGTGCCAGCAAATACGGCTACGAGCAGTACTTC
>many|NA|TRBV6-2/TRBV6-3|TRBJ2-7
CASSYENRKPYEQYF
TGTGCCAGCAGTTACGAAAACAGGAAGCCCTACGAGCAGTACTTC
>NA|NA|TRBV18|TRBJ1-1
CASCQQGTEAFF
TGTGCCAGCTGCCAACAGGGTACTGAAGCTTTCTTT
>NA|TRBD2|TRBV7-2|TRBJ2-7
CASSSSSGGYEQYF
TGTGCCAGCAGCTCCTCTAGCGGGGGATACGAGCAGTACTTC
>NA|TRBD1|TRBV5-6|TRBJ1-2
CASSLRQGAWDYGYTF
TGTGCCAGCAGCCTTCGACAGGGGGCCTGGGACTATGGCTACACCTTC
>NA|TRBD2|TRBV5-1|TRBJ2-7
CASSAGLAGGEQYF
TGCGCCAGCAGCGCCGGACTAGCGGGGGGAGAGCAGTACTTC
>NA|TRBD2|TRBV11-3|TRBJ2-2
CASSSSGGASGELFF
TGTGCCAGCAGCTCTAGCGGGGGGGCCTCCGGGGAGCTGTTTTTT
>NA|NA|TRBV29-1|TRBJ2-3
CSVGTASTDTQYF
TGCAGCGTAGGGACTGCAAGCACAGATACGCAGTATTTT
>once|TRBD1|TRBV12-5|TRBJ1-6
CASGLVPRTGGAKVDYDSPLHF
TGTGCTAGTGGTTTGGTACCGAGGACAGGGGGCGCGAAGGTCGATTATGATTCACCCCTCCACTTT
>NA|TRBD2|TRBV6-1|TRBJ2-5
CASSDIGTSVRAQYF
TGTGCCAGCAGTGACATCGGGACTAGCGTTCGGGCCCAGTACTTC
>NA|NA|TRBV12-3/TRBV12-4|TRBJ1-1
CASSLRIADEAFF
TGTGCCAGCAGTTTAAGAATTGCAGATGAAGCTTTCTTT
>NA|NA|TRBV2|TRBJ2-5
CASSEQGGGVTQYF
TGTGCCAGCAGTGAACAGGGGGGAGGCGTGACCCAGTACTTC
>NA|NA|TRBV10-2|TRBJ2-5
CASSESGRETQYF
TGCGCCAGCAGTGAGTCGGGGAGGGAGACCCAGTACTTC
>NA|NA|TRBV5-1|TRBJ2-2
CASSGKNTGELFF
TGCGCCAGCAGCGGCAAGAACACCGGGGAGCTGTTTTTT
>NA|NA|TRBV2|TRBJ1-3
CASSQRAGNTIYF
TGTGCCAGCAGTCAGAGGGCGGGAAACACCATATATTTT
>NA|NA|TRBV27|TRBJ2-2
CASRPRVSTGELFF
TGTGCCAGCAGACCTCGGGTCTCCACCGGGGAGCTGTTTTTT
>many|NA|TRBV19|TRBJ2-5
CASSIRGPAGGTQYF
TGTGCCAGTAGTATCCGGGGCCCCGCCGGGGGGACCCAGTACTTC
>NA|TRBD1|TRBV6-2/TRBV6-3|TRBJ2-1
CASSQQGPISTSEQFF
TGTGCCAGCAGTCAACAGGGGCCGATTTCAACGTCTGAGCAGTTCTTC
>once|NA|TRBV20-1|TRBJ2-1
CSASRGASYNEQFF
TGCAGTGCTAGTCGGGGGGCTTCCTACAATGAGCAGTTCTTC
>few|NA|TRBV19|TRBJ2-5
CASSTGQGKGWETQYF
TGTGCCAGTAGTACGGGCCAGGGAAAAGGTTGGGAGACCCAGTACTTC
>once|NA|TRBV24-1|TRBJ1-1
CATRGLLNTEAFF
TGTGCCACCAGGGGACTTCTGAACACTGAAGCTTTCTTT
>NA|TRBD2|TRBV9|TRBJ2-3
CASSVGTSGGGLLRTDTQYF
TGTGCCAGCAGCGTAGGGACTAGCGGGGGAGGTCTATTGCGGACAGATACGCAGTATTTT
>NA|NA|TRBV27|TRBJ1-3
CASRGGAGNTIYF
TGTGCCAGCAGGGGAGGGGCTGGAAACACCATATATTTT
>NA|TRBD1|TRBV18|TRBJ2-1
CASSPSGQGGMHEQFF
TGTGCCAGCTCACCTTCCGGACAGGGGGGAATGCATGAGCAGTTCTTC
>NA|NA|TRBV4-1|TRBJ2-1
CASSRQAYNEQFF
TGCGCCAGCAGCCGACAGGCCTACAATGAGCAGTTCTTC
>NA|NA|TRBV30|TRBJ1-6
CACPDGGSGGSPLHF
TGTGCCTGCCCCGATGGGGGGTCAGGCGGTTCACCCCTCCACTTT
>NA|NA|TRBV18|TRBJ1-1
CAGKGVINTEAFF
TGTGCCGGTAAGGGGGTGATAAACACTGAAGCTTTCTTT
>NA|NA|TRBV19|TRBJ1-5
CASSIGTGLGQPQHF
TGTGCCAGTAGTATCGGAACAGGCTTGGGTCAGCCCCAGCATTTT
>NA|NA|TRBV19|TRBJ2-2
CASRRDTNTGELFF
TGTGCCAGTAGACGGGACACGAACACCGGGGAGCTGTTTTTT
>NA|NA|TRBV7-9|TRBJ2-7
CASSLPGRRQYF
TGTGCCAGCTCATTACCAGGGCGACGACAGTACTTC
>NA|TRBD1|TRBV19|TRBJ1-3
CASSIPGQGAGNTIYF
TGTGCCAGTAGTATCCCCGGACAGGGAGCTGGAAACACCATATATTTT
>NA|NA|TRBV5-1|TRBJ2-3
CASSLSTRDTQYF
TGCGCCAGCAGCTTGTCGACTCGCGATACGCAGTATTTT
>NA|NA|TRBV24-1|TRBJ2-1
CATSLTGEPNEQFF
TGTGCCACCTCCCTAACGGGGGAACCGAATGAGCAGTTCTTC
>NA|TRBD2|TRBV7-9|TRBJ2-7
CASSLMSTSAGDEQYF
TGTGCCAGCAGCTTAATGAGTACTTCCGCGGGGGACGAGCAGTACTTC
>once|NA|TRBV11-2|TRBJ2-5
CASTDPTGNQETQYF
TGTGCCAGCACCGATCCCACAGGGAACCAAGAGACCCAGTACTTC
>NA|NA|TRBV6-4|TRBJ1-6
CASKLRGRSYNSPLHF
TGTGCCAGCAAACTCAGAGGCAGATCCTATAATTCACCCCTCCACTTT
>once|NA|TRBV6-2/TRBV6-3|TRBJ2-7
CASSAGTSAREYF
TGTGCCAGCAGCGCCGGGACAAGCGCCCGGGAGTACTTC
>NA|NA|TRBV6-4|TRBJ2-3
CASSDGPWISTDTQYF
TGTGCCAGCAGTGATGGGCCTTGGATTAGCACAGATACGCAGTATTTT
>NA|TRBD2|TRBV7-2|TRBJ2-3
CASSLVASGGTDTQYF
TGTGCCAGCAGCTTAGTGGCTAGCGGGGGCACAGATACGCAGTATTTT